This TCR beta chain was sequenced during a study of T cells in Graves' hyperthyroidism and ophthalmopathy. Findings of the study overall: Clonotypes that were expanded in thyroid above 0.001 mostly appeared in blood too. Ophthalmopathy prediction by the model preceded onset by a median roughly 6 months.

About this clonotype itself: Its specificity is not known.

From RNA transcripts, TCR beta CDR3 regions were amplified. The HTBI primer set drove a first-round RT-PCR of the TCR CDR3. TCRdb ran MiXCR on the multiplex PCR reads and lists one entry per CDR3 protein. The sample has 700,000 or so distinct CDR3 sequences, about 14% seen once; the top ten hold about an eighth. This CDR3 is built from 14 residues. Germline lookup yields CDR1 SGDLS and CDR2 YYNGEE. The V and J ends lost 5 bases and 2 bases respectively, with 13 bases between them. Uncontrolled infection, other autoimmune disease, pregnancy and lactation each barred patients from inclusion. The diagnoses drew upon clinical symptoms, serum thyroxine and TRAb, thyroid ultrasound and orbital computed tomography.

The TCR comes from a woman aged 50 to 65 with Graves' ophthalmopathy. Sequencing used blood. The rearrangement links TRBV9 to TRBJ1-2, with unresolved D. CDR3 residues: CASSSSAGNYGYTF. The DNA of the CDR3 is TGTGCCAGCAGTTCGTCGGCGGGCAACTATGGCTACACCTTC.